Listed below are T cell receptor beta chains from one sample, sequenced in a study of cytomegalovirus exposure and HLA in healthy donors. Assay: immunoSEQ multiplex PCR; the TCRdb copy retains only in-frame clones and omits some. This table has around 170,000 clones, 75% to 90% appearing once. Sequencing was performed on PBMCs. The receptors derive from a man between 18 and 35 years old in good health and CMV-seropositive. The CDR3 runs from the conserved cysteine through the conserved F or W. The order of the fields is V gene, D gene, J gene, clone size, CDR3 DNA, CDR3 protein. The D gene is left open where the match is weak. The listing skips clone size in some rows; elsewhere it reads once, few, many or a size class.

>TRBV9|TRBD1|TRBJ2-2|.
TGTGCCAGCAGCGTAGCTTCCCCGACAGGGGGAAACACCGGGGAGCTGTTTTTT
CASSVASPTGGNTGELFF
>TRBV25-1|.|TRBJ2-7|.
TGTGCCAGCAGTGCCCCGCCCCCCCGAGGACAGACCTACGAGCAGTACTTC
CASSAPPPRGQTYEQYF
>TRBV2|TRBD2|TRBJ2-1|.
TGTGCCAGCAGTGGGACTAGCGGGGATGAGCAGTTCTTC
CASSGTSGDEQFF
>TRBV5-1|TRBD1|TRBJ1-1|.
TGCGCCAGCAGCGCGGGACAGGGGAGTGAAGCTTTCTTT
CASSAGQGSEAFF
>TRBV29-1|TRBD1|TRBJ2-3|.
TGCAGCGTTGAAGTCCTAGGGACAGTCAGCACAGATACGCAGTATTTT
CSVEVLGTVSTDTQYF
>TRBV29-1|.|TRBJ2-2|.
TGCAGCGCTTTGGCCCTAGGACTGAACACCGGGGAGCTGTTTTTT
CSALALGLNTGELFF
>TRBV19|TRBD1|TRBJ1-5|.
TGTGCCAGTAGTGAGACAGGGGGTATACAGCCCCAGCATTTT
CASSETGGIQPQHF
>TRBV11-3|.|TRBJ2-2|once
TGTGCCAGCAGCTTAGATCAGGGCGCCGGGGAGCTGTTTTTT
CASSLDQGAGELFF
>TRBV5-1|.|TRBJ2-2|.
TGCGCCAGCAGCTTGGGACGGGAAGGCGGGGAGCTGTTTTTT
CASSLGREGGELFF
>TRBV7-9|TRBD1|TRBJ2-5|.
TGTGCCAGCAGCTCACTACCGGGACAGGGGGCTGAGACCCAGTACTTC
CASSSLPGQGAETQYF
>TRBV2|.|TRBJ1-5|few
TGTGCCAGCCAGGGAGGGGGAAGGCAGCCCCAGCATTTT
CASQGGGRQPQHF
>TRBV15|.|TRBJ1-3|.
TGTGCCACCAGCAGGTTCGGCTCTGGAAACACCATATATTTT
CATSRFGSGNTIYF
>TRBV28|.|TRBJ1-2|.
TGTGCCAGCAGGCCCTCCGGCCAGGTCTATGGCTACACCTTC
CASRPSGQVYGYTF
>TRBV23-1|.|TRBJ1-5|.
TGCGCCAGCAACCAGGACAGACTAAGCAATCAGCCCCAGCATTTT
CASNQDRLSNQPQHF
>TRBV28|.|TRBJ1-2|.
TGTGCCAGCAGCCCAGGACAGCTCTATGGCTACACCTTC
CASSPGQLYGYTF
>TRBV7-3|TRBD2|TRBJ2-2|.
TGTGCCAGCAGCTCTCTAGCGGGAGGGGGGACCGGGGAGCTGTTTTTT
CASSSLAGGGTGELFF
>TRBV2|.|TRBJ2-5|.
TGTGCCAGCGGCCCCCCCCAAGAGACCCAGTACTTC
CASGPPQETQYF
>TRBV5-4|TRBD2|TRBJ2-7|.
TGTGCCAGCAGCTTAGGCGGGAGGGACTCCTACGAGCAGTACTTC
CASSLGGRDSYEQYF
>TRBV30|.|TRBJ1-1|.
TGTGCCTGGCGCAACCCGGGGTGGGACACTGAAGCTTTCTTT
CAWRNPGWDTEAFF
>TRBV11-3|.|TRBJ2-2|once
TGTGCCAGCAGCTTGACGAGGAGTGCCGGGGAGCTGTTTTTT
CASSLTRSAGELFF
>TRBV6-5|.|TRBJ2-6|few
TGTGCCAGCACCCTATCAGGGGCCGGGGCCAACGTCCTGACTTTC
CASTLSGAGANVLTF
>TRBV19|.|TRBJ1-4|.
TGTGCCAGTAGTATATCAGGGGTTGATGAAAAACTGTTTTTT
CASSISGVDEKLFF
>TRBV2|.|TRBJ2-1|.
TGTGCCAGCAGTCCCGACAGGAACTCCTACAATGAGCAGTTCTTC
CASSPDRNSYNEQFF
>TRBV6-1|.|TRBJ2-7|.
TGTGCCAGCAGTGAAGACCGACTTTACGAGCAGTACTTC
CASSEDRLYEQYF
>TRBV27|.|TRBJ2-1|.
TGTGCCAGCAGTTTAACTTCGAGCTCCTACAATGAGCAGTTCTTC
CASSLTSSSYNEQFF
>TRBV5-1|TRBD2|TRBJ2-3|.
TGCGCCAGCACCACATCCCGGACTAGCGGGGGGCAAGATACGCAGTATTTT
CASTTSRTSGGQDTQYF
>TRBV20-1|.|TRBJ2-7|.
TGCAGTGTAGGGGGGCAGTACTTC
CSVGGQYF
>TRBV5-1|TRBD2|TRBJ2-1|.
TGCGCCAGCAGCTTGCTACCGGGGACTACCTACAATGAGCAGTTCTTC
CASSLLPGTTYNEQFF
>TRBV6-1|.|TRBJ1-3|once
TGTGCCAGCAGCACAGAATCCTCTGGAAACACCATATATTTT
CASSTESSGNTIYF
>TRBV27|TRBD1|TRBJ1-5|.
TGTGCCAGCAGTCACAGGGGCCAATTCAATCAGCCCCAGCATTTT
CASSHRGQFNQPQHF